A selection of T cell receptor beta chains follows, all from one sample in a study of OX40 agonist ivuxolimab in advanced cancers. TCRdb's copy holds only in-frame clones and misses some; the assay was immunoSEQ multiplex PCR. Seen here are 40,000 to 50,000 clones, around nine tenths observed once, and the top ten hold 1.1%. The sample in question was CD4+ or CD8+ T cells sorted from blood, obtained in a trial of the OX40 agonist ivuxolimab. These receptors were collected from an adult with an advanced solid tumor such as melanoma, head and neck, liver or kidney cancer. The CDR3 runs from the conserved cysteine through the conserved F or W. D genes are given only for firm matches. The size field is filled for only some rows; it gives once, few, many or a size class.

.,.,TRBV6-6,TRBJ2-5,CASSWTSSLAVETQYF,TGTGCCAGCAGTTGGACCTCGAGTCTAGCTGTGGAGACCCAGTACTTC
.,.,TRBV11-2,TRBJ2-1,CASRDQRRGNEQFF,TGTGCCAGCAGGGACCAACGAAGGGGCAATGAGCAGTTCTTC
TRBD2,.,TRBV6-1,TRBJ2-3,CASIKRGPTDTQYF,TGTGCCAGCATAAAGCGGGGACCCACAGATACGCAGTATTTT
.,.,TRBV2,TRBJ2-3,CASSGRVEADTQYF,TGTGCCAGCAGTGGCCGGGTGGAGGCCGATACGCAGTATTTT
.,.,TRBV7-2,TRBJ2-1,CASSLGEGSPYNEQFF,TGTGCCAGCAGCTTAGGTGAAGGGAGCCCCTACAATGAGCAGTTCTTC
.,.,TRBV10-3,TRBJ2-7,CAISERDEQYF,TGTGCCATCAGTGAGCGGGACGAACAGTACTTC
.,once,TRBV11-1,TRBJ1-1,CASSPRTANTEAFF,TGTGCCAGCAGCCCACGGACAGCCAACACTGAAGCTTTCTTT
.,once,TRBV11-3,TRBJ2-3,CASSLARNTDTQYF,TGTGCCAGCAGCTTAGCCAGAAACACAGATACGCAGTATTTT
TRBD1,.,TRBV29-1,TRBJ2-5,CSVVRGLGQETQYF,TGCAGCGTTGTTAGGGGGCTGGGGCAAGAGACCCAGTACTTC
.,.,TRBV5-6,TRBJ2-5,CASSLVGGETQYF,TGTGCCAGCAGCTTGGTTGGGGGGGAGACCCAGTACTTC